This entry lists 21 T cell receptor beta chains sequenced from one sample in a study of shared T cell receptors in the human thymus. Assay: immunoSEQ multiplex PCR; the TCRdb copy retains only in-frame clones and omits some. The sample has some 660,000 clones; around 87% are singletons. A further study also used this sample, focusing on human thymus T cells.

Sequences were obtained from thymocytes. The origin of the receptors is a boy younger than two with a congenital heart defect.

Of note for this clone: One end of the junction varies from germline; a read error may be responsible. The chain links TRBV10-1 to TRBJ1-1; D is unresolved. The CDR3 contains 13 residues. Germline loops: CDR1 WNHNN, CDR2 SYGVQD (reference sequence). The CDR3 DNA reads TGCGCCAGCAGTGAGGGAGCCGGACGGGATGTTCTTTGG. Translated, it gives CASSEGAGRDVLW.

The gene calls are TRBV6-5 and TRBJ2-7; TRBD2 matches 7 bases. The V segment lost 1 base and the J segment 4 bases; nucleotides outside the gene matches: 7. The germline CDR1 and CDR2 sequences are MNHEY and SVGAGI. The CDR3 consists of 15 residues. The CDR3 coding sequence is TGTGCCAGCAGTTACTTCGGCGGGGGTTCTTACGAGCAGTACTTC. Its protein is CASSYFGGGSYEQYF.

The CDR3 bases are TGTGCCAGCAGTCATCCGAGACCGACAGGGTCTGATGAAAAACTGTTTTTT. Translated, it gives CASSHPRPTGSDEKLFF. The chain is built from TRBV2 and TRBJ1-4; TRBD1 agrees at 7 bases. The CDR3 extends over 17 amino acids. Germline assignment: CDR1 SNHLY and CDR2 FYNNEI. J was trimmed by 6 bases and V by 5 bases; bases with no gene match: 15. Full variable domain (rest looked up from reference TRBV2 and TRBJ1-4): EPEVTQTPSHQVTQMGQEVILRCVPISNHLYFYWYRQILGQKVEFLVSFYNNEISEKSEIFDDQFSVERPDGSNFTLKIRSTKLEDSAMYFCASSHPRPTGSDEKLFFGSGTQLSVL.

This chain uses TRBV25-1 with TRBJ1-2; weak D call: TRBD1 (5 bases). CDR3 length: 16 amino acids. Germline assignment: CDR1 MGHDK and CDR2 SYGVNS. V gave up 3 bases and J gave up 5 bases, with 19 bases separating them. The DNA for the CDR3 is TGTGCCAGCAGTGATAACGGACCTAAGGGGCGTTATGGCTACACCTTC. Translating it yields CASSDNGPKGRYGYTF.

The chain is built from TRBV15 and TRBJ1-5; 7 bases line up with TRBD1. This CDR3 has 16 residues. The J segment lost 3 bases and the V segment lost 0 bases, leaving 5 bases of the junction unmatched. Germline V gene sequence: CDR1 LNHNV, CDR2 YYDKDF (reference sequence). DNA of the CDR3: TGTGCCACCAGCAGAGATGCACAGGGGAACAATCAGCCCCAGCATTTT. This gives the protein CATSRDAQGNNQPQHF.

This sequence joins TRBV7-8 and TRBJ1-5, with D unresolved. Germline V gene sequence: CDR1 SGHVS, CDR2 FQNEAQ. With 2 bases removed from V and 10 bases from J, the gap between germline ends came to 21 bases. The CDR3 is 16 residues long. DNA of the CDR3: TGTGCCAGCAGCTTATTCGGGGATCATACGGGAAACCCCCAGCATTTT. Protein product: CASSLFGDHTGNPQHF.

The genes are TRBV11-2 and TRBJ1-3, with no clear D. The CDR3 extends over 14 amino acids. Trimming took 6 bases from V and 0 from J, leaving 9 bases between them. Germline V gene lookup returns CDR1 SGHAT and CDR2 FQNNGV. The CDR3 loop is CASRNRSSGNTIYF. In nucleotides, the CDR3 is TGTGCCAGCAGGAACAGATCCTCTGGAAACACCATATATTTT.

The chain couples TRBV28 to TRBJ2-7; tentative D call: TRBD1 (5 bases). Germline lookup yields CDR1 MDHEN and CDR2 SYDVKM. V was shortened by 0 bases and J by 2 bases, with 8 bases between the two germline ends. The CDR3 totals 14 residues. CDR3 in DNA: TGTGCCAGCAGTTTATGGGACAAGACCTACGAGCAGTACTTC. Translated: CASSLWDKTYEQYF.

V gene TRBV28 combines with J gene TRBJ1-6; D unresolved. The CDR3 loop spans 14 amino acids. The ends were cut back, 0 bases at V and 7 bases at J, with 7 bases in the middle. Germline CDR1 and CDR2: MDHEN and SYDVKM. The CDR3 DNA follows: TGTGCCAGCAGTTTATGGGAGGCAAATTCACCCCTCCACTTT. Its translation: CASSLWEANSPLHF.

The chain is built from TRBV5-1 and TRBJ2-7; 7 bases fit TRBD1. Looked up from germline, CDR1 is SGHRS and CDR2 is YFSETQ. The J segment lost 2 bases and the V segment lost 4 bases, leaving 15 bases of the junction unmatched. CDR3 length: 17 residues. This chain's CDR3 is CASSTLTRTGVPYEQYF. The CDR3 nucleotides are TGCGCCAGCAGCACTCTCACCCGGACAGGAGTCCCCTACGAGCAGTACTTC. Drawing the rest from reference TRBV5-1 and TRBJ2-7, the complete variable domain is KAGVTQTPRYLIKTRGQQVTLSCSPISGHRSVSWYQQTPGQGLQFLFEYFSETQRNKGNFPGRFSGRQFSNSRSEMNVSTLELGDSALYLCASSTLTRTGVPYEQYFGPGTRLTVT.

The chain couples TRBV19 to TRBJ1-3, with D possibly matching TRBD1 (6 bases). Germline CDR1 reads LNHDA; CDR2 reads SQIVND (reference sequence). This CDR3 is 17 amino acids long. V was shortened by 8 bases and J by 1 base, with 21 bases between the two germline ends. The CDR3 here is CASGVRDTSMSGNTIYF. CDR3 DNA sequence: TGTGCCAGTGGAGTCCGGGACACAAGCATGTCTGGAAACACCATATATTTT.

This clone has just one count. V and J are TRBV19 and TRBJ2-1, with 7 bases lining up with TRBD2. The V and J ends lost 3 bases and 10 bases, in that order; junction bases with no gene match: 12. Germline V gene sequence: CDR1 LNHDA, CDR2 SQIVND (reference sequence). The length of the CDR3 is 15 residues. CDR3 sequence reads: CASSIGAGVAGEQFF. CDR3 bases: TGTGCCAGTAGTATTGGTGCGGGAGTGGCAGGGGAGCAGTTCTTC.

The genes are TRBV6-5 and TRBJ1-6, with D maybe TRBD1 (5 bases). This CDR3 has 12 residues. CDR1 and CDR2 from the germline V gene are MNHEY and SVGAGI. The V and J ends lost 9 bases and 7 bases respectively, with 10 bases between them. CDR3 region: CASSGYNSPLHF. For the CDR3, the DNA is TGTGCCAGTTCAGGGTACAATTCACCCCTCCACTTT.

This sequence joins TRBV6-5 and TRBJ2-3; tentative D call: TRBD2 (6 bases). Trimming shortened V by 0 bases and J by 3 bases, and 10 bases separated the two germline ends. Germline values: CDR1 MNHEY, CDR2 SVGAGI. This CDR3 has 15 residues. The CDR3: CASSYSTGRTDTQYF. In DNA form, the CDR3 reads TGTGCCAGCAGTTACTCGACCGGGAGAACAGATACGCAGTATTTT.

V and J are TRBV28 and TRBJ1-2, with TRBD1 matching 7 bases. From germline, CDR1 is MDHEN and CDR2 SYDVKM. Germline trimming cut 6 bases from V and 5 bases from J; bases unmatched to any gene: 9. The CDR3 has 14 residues. The DNA of the CDR3 is TGTGCCAGCAGGAGCATGGGACAGCCTTATGGCTACACCTTC. Encoded protein: CASRSMGQPYGYTF.

V is TRBV30 and J is TRBJ2-7; 7 bases line up with TRBD2. The CDR3 runs 16 residues. Germline V gives CDR1 GTSNPN, CDR2 SVGIG (reference sequence). Germline trimming cut 3 bases from V and 4 bases from J; bases unmatched to any gene: 15. The chain's CDR3 is CAWSRGVAAISYEQYF. In DNA, the CDR3 is TGTGCCTGGAGCCGGGGGGTAGCAGCTATATCTTACGAGCAGTACTTC.

The genes are TRBV5-1 and TRBJ1-2, with 8 bases matching TRBD1. V lost 0 bases and J lost 6; bases outside the gene matches: 4. The CDR3 is 14 residues long. CDR1 is SGHRS, CDR2 YFSETQ, per germline. For the CDR3, the DNA is TGCGCCAGCAGCTTGGTTACAGGGGGGCATGGCTACACCTTC. It is translated as CASSLVTGGHGYTF.

This chain joins TRBV7-9 and TRBJ2-7; D remains ambiguous. CDR3 length equals 13 residues. The germline V gene has CDR1 SEHNR and CDR2 FQNEAQ (reference sequence). Trimming cost V 2 bases and J 2 bases, with 7 bases left between them. The CDR3 protein is CASSLPGTYEQYF. CDR3 sequence (DNA): TGTGCCAGCAGCTTACCGGGTACCTACGAGCAGTACTTC.

The chain links TRBV2 to TRBJ1-1, with 9 bases identical to TRBD1. The germline V gene has CDR1 SNHLY and CDR2 FYNNEI. The length of the CDR3 is 15 residues. The J segment lost 4 bases and the V segment lost 8 bases, leaving 11 bases of the junction unmatched. The CDR3 DNA follows: TGTGCCAGCCCCAACAGGGGGCCCTTGGGCACTGAAGCTTTCTTT. This sequence encodes CASPNRGPLGTEAFF.

This chain joins TRBV28 and TRBJ1-5, with 9 bases aligning to TRBD1. The CDR3 length is 18 residues. Germline assignment: CDR1 MDHEN and CDR2 SYDVKM. Trimming at V came to 5 bases and at J to 1 base, leaving 12 bases not matched to a gene. The CDR3 protein is CASSIRDRVGMSNQPQHF. CDR3 bases: TGTGCCAGCAGTATCCGGGACAGGGTGGGAATGAGCAATCAGCCCCAGCATTTT.

The gene calls are TRBV9 and TRBJ1-2; TRBD1 is a possible D gene (6 bases). The CDR3 is made up of 13 amino acids. Germline CDR1 SGDLS, CDR2 YYNGEE. Trimming took 3 bases from V and 7 from J, leaving 13 bases between them. CDR3 sequence (DNA): TGTGCCAGCAGCGACCGGGACACGTCTGGCTACACCTTC. Amino acids: CASSDRDTSGYTF.